This TCR beta chain is drawn from a study of cytomegalovirus exposure and HLA in healthy donors. The PCR contained 60 Vbeta and 13 Jbeta primers. The repertoire was sequenced with immunoSEQ multiplex PCR; TCRdb's copy has only in-frame clones and lacks some. The sample lists 120,000 or so clones, over 75% seen once, with 2.1% in the top ten. V was shortened by 1 base and J by 8 bases, with 17 bases between the two germline ends. Germline V gene lookup returns CDR1 SGHTA and CDR2 FQGNSA. The CDR3 spans 15 residues. The origin of this receptor is a man younger than 45 in good health and CMV-seronegative. The gene calls are TRBV7-2 and TRBJ1-2; D possibly corresponds to TRBD1 (5 bases). Sequenced sample: PBMCs. The CDR3 region has the DNA TGTGCCAGCAGCTTAGGGTTGGGCAGGGTGGAGGGCTACACCTTC. Protein sequence: CASSLGLGRVEGYTF.